The 5 T cell receptor beta chains in this list originate from one sample, sequenced in a study of monozygotic twins with inflammatory bowel disease. TCRdb reworked the 5' RACE reads into one entry per CDR3 protein, no DNA. This table holds 300,000 to 400,000 distinct CDR3 sequences. The sample was blood. These receptors all come from a human donor with ulcerative colitis or Crohn's disease, or a healthy co-twin of an affected twin (not recorded which).

The gene calls are TRBV5-1 and TRBJ2-2; TCRdb's D call of TRBD2 is untestable without DNA. The germline V gene encodes CDR1 SGHRS and CDR2 YFSETQ. The CDR3 runs 16 residues. The CDR3 spells CASSLAGARNTGELFF. The full variable domain, with the rest looked up from reference TRBV5-1 and TRBJ2-2, is KAGVTQTPRYLIKTRGQQVTLSCSPISGHRSVSWYQQTPGQGLQFLFEYFSETQRNKGNFPGRFSGRQFSNSRSEMNVSTLELGDSALYLCASSLAGARNTGELFFGEGSRLTVL.

This chain joins TRBV7-2 and TRBJ2-2; TCRdb returns TRBD2, unconfirmable since there is no DNA. The CDR3 is 15 residues long. CDR1 SGHTA and CDR2 FQGNSA come from the germline V gene. The CDR3 region is CASSFQGGNTGELFF.

The chain carries TRBV6-6 and TRBJ1-2. Germline values: CDR1 MNHNY, CDR2 SVGAGI (reference sequence). This CDR3 comprises 14 residues. CDR3 protein: CASSYVPANYGYTF.

The V and J genes are TRBV5-4 and TRBJ2-1. From germline, CDR1 is SGHNT and CDR2 YYREEE (reference sequence). The CDR3 is 14 amino acids. The CDR3 sequence is CASSAELPYNEQFF.

V usage is TRBV6-5 and J usage is TRBJ1-1; TCRdb's D call of TRBD1 is untestable without DNA. CDR3 length: 15 residues. Germline CDR1 is MNHEY and CDR2 is SVGAGI. CDR3 region: CASSYVAGGYTEAFF.